These 32 T cell receptor beta chains came from one sample sequenced in a study of cytomegalovirus exposure and HLA in healthy donors. PCR primers comprised 60 Vbeta and 13 Jbeta primers. Libraries were prepared by immunoSEQ multiplex PCR; TCRdb keeps only in-frame clonotypes and omits some of them. The sample consists of 120,000 to 150,000 clones, 55% to 85% of them appearing once. Material for sequencing was PBMCs. Receptors were obtained from a man aged 35 to 55 in good health and CMV-seronegative.

The genes are TRBV12-2 and TRBJ1-1. TRBV12-2 is a pseudogene segment. The CDR3 length is 16 residues. The CDR3 DNA sequence: TGTGCAAGTCGTCCAACCGGGGAATTTGGTTACACTGAAGCTTTCTTT. Translation gives CASRPTGEFGYTEAFF.

This chain's CDR3 is CSARRGNEQFF. DNA of the CDR3: TGCAGTGCTAGACGCGGTAATGAGCAGTTCTTC. This chain uses TRBV20-1 with TRBJ2-1; D gene uncertain. Per the germline V gene, CDR1 is DFQATT and CDR2 is SNEGSKA (reference sequence). CDR3 length: 11 residues. Trimming removed 2 bases at V and 7 bases at J, with 6 bases between.

V is TRBV16 and J is TRBJ2-7; the D is unclear. CDR1 and CDR2 (germline): KGHSY, FQNENV. CDR3 length equals 13 residues. The V gene lost 0 bases and the J gene lost 6 bases, with 9 bases spanning the gap. The CDR3 is CASSQSQISEQYF. The CDR3, as DNA: TGTGCCAGCAGCCAATCCCAGATTTCCGAGCAGTACTTC. The variable domain in full, completed from reference TRBV16 and TRBJ2-7, reads GEEVAQTPKHLVRGEGQKAKLYCAPIKGHSYVFWYQQVLKNEFKFLISFQNENVFDETGMPKERFSAKCLPNSPCSLEIQATKLEDSAVYFCASSQSQISEQYFGPGTRLTVT.

The sample holds a few counts of this clone. The chain links TRBV18 to TRBJ2-1; D is possibly TRBD2 (6 bases). The CDR3 totals 16 residues. From germline, CDR1 is KGHSH and CDR2 LQKENI. Trimming took off 4 bases at V and 1 base at J, with 14 bases between the two ends. For the CDR3, the DNA is TGTGCCAGCTCACGAGGACGGAGGGAATCCTACAATGAGCAGTTCTTC. This gives the protein CASSRGRRESYNEQFF. Variable domain in full (rest from reference TRBV18 and TRBJ2-1): NAGVMQNPRHLVRRRGQEARLRCSPMKGHSHVYWYRQLPEEGLKFMVYLQKENIIDESGMPKERFSAEFPKEGPSILRIQQVVRGDSAAYFCASSRGRRESYNEQFFGPGTRLTVL.

As regards this clone: Without the conserved terminal phenylalanine or tryptophan, this CDR3 likely stems from a read error. No DNA is shown, since the ends of the CDR3 on it are uncertain; the CDR3 is the one TCRdb lists. The chain employs TRBV5-8 and TRBJ1-2; the D call in the table, TRBD1, was not verified against the DNA. A total of 12 residues make up the CDR3, ends included. Per the germline V gene, CDR1 is SGHTS and CDR2 is YDEGEE. CDR3 region: CASSFRQGRPTL.

This sequence joins TRBV23-1 and TRBJ2-4; 8 bases map to TRBD1. TRBV23-1 is known as an ORF, though its function is uncertain. The V and J ends lost 10 bases and 3 bases, in that order; junction bases with no gene match: 8. This CDR3 has 14 amino acids. Here the CDR3 DNA reads TGCGCCAAACGGGGACAGGACATCAAAAACATTCAGTACTTC. Its translation: CAKRGQDIKNIQYF.

This clone was found once. The V call is TRBV6-1, the J call TRBJ1-4, with D unclear. V was clipped by 0 bases and J by 8 bases, with 13 bases between them. Germline V gene lookup returns CDR1 MNHNS and CDR2 SASEGT. CDR3 length equals 15 residues. CDR3 bases: TGTGCCAGCAGTGAAGCTGCGGGTTCGGGGGAAAAACTGTTTTTT. The encoded protein is CASSEAAGSGEKLFF.

This chain links TRBV2 with TRBJ2-7, with D possibly being TRBD2 (5 bases). The germline V gene has CDR1 SNHLY and CDR2 FYNNEI. This CDR3 is 13 amino acids long. Trimming shortened V by 4 bases and J by 2 bases, and 9 bases separated the two germline ends. The CDR3 sequence is CASSAILAYEQYF. The CDR3 region has the DNA TGTGCCAGCAGTGCTATACTAGCCTACGAGCAGTACTTC.

This clone turned up a few times. The chain recombines TRBV7-8 with TRBJ1-1; 7 positions agree with TRBD1. The CDR3 length is 15 residues. The germline V gene has CDR1 SGHVS and CDR2 FQNEAQ. J was trimmed by 2 bases and V by 6 bases; bases with no gene match: 9. The CDR3 DNA follows: TGTGCCAGCAGGTTGAAGGGGGCTTTAAACACTGAAGCTTTCTTT. Its translation: CASRLKGALNTEAFF.

V is TRBV13 and J is TRBJ2-5, with 13 nucleotides matching TRBD2. V was pared by 5 bases and J by 5 bases, with 8 bases of the junction left unmatched. CDR3 length: 16 amino acids. The germline gives CDR1 PRHDT, CDR2 FYEKMQ (reference sequence). The CDR3 here is CASSRRLAGGGETQYF. CDR3 DNA sequence: TGTGCCAGCAGCCGCAGACTAGCGGGGGGAGGGGAGACCCAGTACTTC.

The V gene is TRBV11-2, the J gene TRBJ2-7; D is undetermined. This CDR3 has 13 amino acids. Germline V gives CDR1 SGHAT, CDR2 FQNNGV. V lost 2 bases and J 5 bases, leaving 10 bases between the germline ends. CDR3 bases: TGTGCCAGCAGCTTAAGTAGCTTTAACGAGCAGTACTTC. This encodes CASSLSSFNEQYF.

The chain combines TRBV28 with TRBJ2-5, with D tentatively TRBD2 (5 bases). V shed 6 bases and J shed 5 bases, with 16 bases lying between them. This CDR3 has 14 amino acids. The germline CDR1 and CDR2 sequences are MDHEN and SYDVKM. The CDR3 region is CASSLSGSEETQYF. CDR3 DNA sequence: TGTGCCAGCAGCCTCTCTGGGAGCGAGGAGACCCAGTACTTC.

The chain couples TRBV9 to TRBJ2-3; 7 nucleotides agree with TRBD1. The CDR3 extends over 16 amino acids. The germline gives CDR1 SGDLS, CDR2 YYNGEE. V shed 3 bases, J shed 0 bases, and the junction held 7 bases outside the gene matches. This chain's CDR3 is CASSERTGDSTDTQYF. CDR3 nucleotide sequence: TGTGCCAGCAGCGAGCGGACAGGAGATAGCACAGATACGCAGTATTTT. The variable domain in full, completed from reference TRBV9 and TRBJ2-3, reads DSGVTQTPKHLITATGQRVTLRCSPRSGDLSVYWYQQSLDQGLQFLIQYYNGEERAKGNILERFSAQQFPDLHSELNLSSLELGDSALYFCASSERTGDSTDTQYFGPGTRLTVL.

This chain links TRBV30 with TRBJ1-2; D uncertain. Germline V gene lookup returns CDR1 GTSNPN and CDR2 SVGIG (reference sequence). The CDR3 loop spans 18 amino acids. V was shortened by 0 bases and J by 0 bases, with 20 bases between the two germline ends. CDR3 DNA: TGTGCCTGGAGTGTAAGAATGGACTTCTACCTACCTAACTATGGCTACACCTTC. It specifies CAWSVRMDFYLPNYGYTF.

The sample holds a few counts of this clone. The J gene is TRBJ2-2, the V gene TRBV7-9; D remains unclear. V was clipped by 5 bases and J by 2 bases, with 12 bases between them. Germline V gene data show CDR1 as SEHNR and CDR2 as FQNEAQ (reference sequence). The CDR3 covers 15 residues. CDR3 in DNA: TGTGCCAGCAGCCGTTCTCCAGAAAACACCGGGGAGCTGTTTTTT. Its protein product is CASSRSPENTGELFF.

This chain connects TRBV4-3 to TRBJ1-2; TRBD1 agrees at 9 bases. V gave up 0 bases and J gave up 7 bases; unmatched junction bases: 6. Per the germline V gene, CDR1 is LGHNA and CDR2 is YSLEER. There are 15 residues in the CDR3. This CDR3 reads CASSQDGTGRSGYTF. In nucleotides, the CDR3 is TGCGCCAGCAGCCAAGATGGGACAGGGAGATCTGGCTACACCTTC.

This sequence joins TRBV1 and TRBJ2-7; the table calls TRBD2, which could not be checked here. TRBV1 is labeled a pseudogene. CDR3 length: 15 residues. The CDR3 sequence is CTSSFTGLVSYEQYF. In DNA, the CDR3 is TGCACCAGCAGCTTTACGGGACTAGTATCCTACGAGCAGTACTTC.

This chain joins TRBV20-1 and TRBJ1-2; D is ambiguous. The germline V gene has CDR1 DFQATT and CDR2 SNEGSKA (reference sequence). V was trimmed by 6 bases and J by 3 bases, leaving 8 bases between them. This CDR3 is built from 11 residues. As DNA, the CDR3 is TGCAGTGCCGAACGGGACTATGGCTACACCTTC. It yields the protein CSAERDYGYTF.

The chain joins TRBV4-1 to TRBJ2-2; TRBD2 aligns across 8 bases. Germline V gene lookup returns CDR1 MGHRA and CDR2 YSYEKL. Trimming cost V 4 bases and J 4 bases; bases outside gene matches: 5. The CDR3 extends over 15 amino acids. CDR3 amino acids: CASSRSGSGTGELFF. DNA for the CDR3: TGCGCCAGCAGCCGGAGCGGGAGTGGCACCGGGGAGCTGTTTTTT.

The chain joins TRBV5-1 to TRBJ2-1; 9 bases line up with TRBD1. CDR1 and CDR2 from the germline V gene are SGHRS and YFSETQ. The CDR3 has 13 amino acids. The junction had 5 bases not matched to a gene; V was cut back by 5 bases and J by 8 bases. Here the CDR3 reads CASRDRGGDEQFF. CDR3 DNA sequence: TGCGCCAGCAGGGACAGGGGTGGAGATGAGCAGTTCTTC.

The V and J genes are TRBV7-9 and TRBJ2-4; possible D gene TRBD2, 6 bases. The CDR3 extends over 17 amino acids. From germline, CDR1 is SEHNR and CDR2 FQNEAQ (reference sequence). V lost 6 bases and J 1 base, leaving 19 bases between the germline ends. The CDR3 sequence is CASSVLGGPRAKNIQYF. In DNA form, the CDR3 reads TGTGCCAGCAGTGTCCTGGGAGGCCCGAGGGCCAAAAACATTCAGTACTTC.

The chain recombines TRBV28 with TRBJ2-7; D may be TRBD1 (5 bases). The length of the CDR3 is 15 residues. V lost 2 bases and J lost 3, with 14 bases in between. Looked up from germline, CDR1 is MDHEN and CDR2 is SYDVKM. The CDR3 loop is CASSLPGPQYYEQYF. The CDR3 DNA sequence: TGTGCCAGCAGTTTACCAGGGCCCCAGTACTACGAGCAGTACTTC.

This clone was found once. The chain is built from TRBV6-4 and TRBJ2-3; 16 positions agree with TRBD2. Germline V gives CDR1 MRHNA, CDR2 SNTAGT. After removal of 3 bases from V and 6 bases from J, the junction contained 9 bases not matched to a gene. The CDR3 is 18 amino acids. The CDR3 sequence: CASSEAGLAGGPYDTQYF. CDR3 nucleotide sequence: TGTGCCAGCAGTGAAGCGGGACTAGCGGGAGGGCCTTACGATACGCAGTATTTT.

The J gene is TRBJ2-2, the V gene TRBV21-1; the table assigns TRBD2, which was not confirmed against the DNA. TRBV21-1 is a pseudogene. The CDR3 is 18 amino acids. This chain's CDR3 is CASSLCGLAGSVAGELFF. The CDR3 nucleotides read TGTGCCAGCAGCTTGTGTGGACTAGCGGGATCCGTAGCCGGGGAGCTGTTTTTT.

The chain employs TRBV5-1 and TRBJ1-5; maybe TRBD1 (6 bases). With 0 bases removed from V and 7 bases from J, the gap between germline ends came to 11 bases. This CDR3 is built from 14 residues. CDR1 is SGHRS, CDR2 YFSETQ, per germline. Here the CDR3 DNA reads TGCGCCAGCAGCTTGGAGGGGGGGAACCAGCCCCAGCATTTT. Its translation is CASSLEGGNQPQHF.

This chain joins TRBV25-1 and TRBJ2-4; D uncertain. The CDR3 runs 14 residues. With 1 base removed from V and 7 bases from J, the gap between germline ends came to 11 bases. The germline gives CDR1 MGHDK, CDR2 SYGVNS. The DNA of the CDR3 is TGTGCCAGCAGTGAATCACCGTTCGGGAACATTCAGTACTTC. Amino acid sequence: CASSESPFGNIQYF.

V is TRBV7-2 and J is TRBJ1-2, with a weak D call TRBD1 (5 bases). V gave up 5 bases and J gave up 4 bases, with 11 bases separating them. This CDR3 is built from 13 residues. CDR1 is SGHTA and CDR2 is FQGNSA in the germline V gene. CDR3 in DNA: TGTGCCAGCAGCCCGTTGGGGCTCTATGGCTACACCTTC. Residues: CASSPLGLYGYTF. The whole variable domain, filled in from reference TRBV7-2 and TRBJ1-2, reads GAGVSQSPSNKVTEKGKDVELRCDPISGHTALYWYRQSLGQGLEFLIYFQGNSAPDKSGLPSDRFSAERTGGSVSTLTIQRTQQEDSAVYLCASSPLGLYGYTFGSGTRLTVV.

CDR3 sequence (DNA): TGTGCCAGCAGCGCGCGGGACAGGGGAATGGAAAAACTGTTTTTT. This encodes CASSARDRGMEKLFF. V gene TRBV9 combines with J gene TRBJ1-4; 10 bases fit TRBD1. The CDR3 totals 15 residues. The V segment lost 3 bases and the J segment 8 bases; nucleotides outside the gene matches: 7. Germline V gives CDR1 SGDLS, CDR2 YYNGEE.

The chain employs TRBV12-5 and TRBJ2-1; possible D gene TRBD2, 6 bases. V lost 7 bases and J 6 bases, leaving 16 bases between the germline ends. Germline V CDR1 and CDR2: LGHNT, FRNRAP. The CDR3 length is 14 residues. The CDR3 DNA reads as TGTGCTAGTGCCACGGGGGTCCCCGGCAATGAGCAGTTCTTC. As protein: CASATGVPGNEQFF.

Worth noting for this clone: In the same sample, other DNA sequences code for this CDR3. The V gene is TRBV19, the J gene TRBJ1-1; 7 nucleotides match TRBD1. The trim removed 5 bases at V and 2 bases at J, leaving 8 bases unmatched. This CDR3 is 15 amino acids long. Germline CDR1 is LNHDA and CDR2 is SQIVND (reference sequence). The CDR3 nucleotides are TGTGCCAGTAGTCCAAACAGGGGATCCAACACTGAAGCTTTCTTT. Its translation: CASSPNRGSNTEAFF.

The chain couples TRBV6-1 to TRBJ2-3; 10 bases agree with TRBD2. V lost 4 bases and J lost 2; bases outside the gene matches: 9. The length of the CDR3 is 17 residues. CDR1 is MNHNS and CDR2 is SASEGT in the germline V gene. CDR3 amino acids: CASSASPSGGYTDTQYF. The CDR3 bases are TGTGCCAGCAGTGCGAGCCCTAGCGGGGGTTACACAGATACGCAGTATTTT.

This chain links TRBV6-5 with TRBJ1-3; D might be TRBD1 (5 bases). The V end lost 6 bases, the J end lost 0 bases, and 12 bases lay between the germline ends. The CDR3 totals 15 residues. From germline, CDR1 is MNHEY and CDR2 SVGAGI. The CDR3 sequence: CASSRGKISGNTIYF. The CDR3 nucleotides read TGTGCCAGCAGCCGGGGGAAGATCTCTGGAAACACCATATATTTT.